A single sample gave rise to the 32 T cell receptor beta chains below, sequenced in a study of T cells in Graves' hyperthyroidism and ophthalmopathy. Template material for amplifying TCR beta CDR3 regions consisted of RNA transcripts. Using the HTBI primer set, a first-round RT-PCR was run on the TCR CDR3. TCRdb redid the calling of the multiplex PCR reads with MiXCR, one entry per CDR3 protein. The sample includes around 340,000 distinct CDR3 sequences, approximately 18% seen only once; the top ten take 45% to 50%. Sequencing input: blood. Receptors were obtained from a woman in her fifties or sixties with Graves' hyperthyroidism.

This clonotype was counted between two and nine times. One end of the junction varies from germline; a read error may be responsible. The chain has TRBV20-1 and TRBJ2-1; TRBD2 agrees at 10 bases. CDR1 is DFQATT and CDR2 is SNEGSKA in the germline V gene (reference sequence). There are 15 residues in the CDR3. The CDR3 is CSARDMLAGDDEQFF. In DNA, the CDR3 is TGCAGTGCCAGAGATATGCTAGCGGGGGACGATGAGCAGTTCTTC.

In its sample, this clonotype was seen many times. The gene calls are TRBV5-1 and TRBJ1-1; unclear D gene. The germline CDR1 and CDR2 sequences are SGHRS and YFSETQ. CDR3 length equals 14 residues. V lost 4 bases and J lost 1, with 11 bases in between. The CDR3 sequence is CASSRQIGNTEAFF. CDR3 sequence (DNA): TGCGCCAGCAGCCGCCAAATTGGGAACACTGAAGCTTTCTTT.

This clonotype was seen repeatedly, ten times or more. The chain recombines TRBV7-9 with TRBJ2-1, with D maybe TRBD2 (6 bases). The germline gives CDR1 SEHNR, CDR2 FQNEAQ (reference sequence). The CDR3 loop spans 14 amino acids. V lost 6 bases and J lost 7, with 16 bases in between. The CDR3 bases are TGTGCCAGCAGTGAGCGGGCCTCTACAAATGAGCAGTTCTTC. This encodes CASSERASTNEQFF.

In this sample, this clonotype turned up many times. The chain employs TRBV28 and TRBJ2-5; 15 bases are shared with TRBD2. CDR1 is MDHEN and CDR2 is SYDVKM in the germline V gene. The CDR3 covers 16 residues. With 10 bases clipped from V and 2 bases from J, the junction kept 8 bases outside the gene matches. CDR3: CATRRTSGGGQETQYF. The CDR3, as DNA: TGTGCCACCCGGAGGACTAGCGGGGGGGGGCAAGAGACCCAGTACTTC.

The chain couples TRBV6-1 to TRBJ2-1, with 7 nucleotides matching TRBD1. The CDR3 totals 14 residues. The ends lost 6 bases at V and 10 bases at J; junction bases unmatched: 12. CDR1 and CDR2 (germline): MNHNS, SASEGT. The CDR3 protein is CASSSTGQAKEQFF. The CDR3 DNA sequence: TGTGCCAGCAGCTCTACCGGACAGGCGAAAGAGCAGTTCTTC.

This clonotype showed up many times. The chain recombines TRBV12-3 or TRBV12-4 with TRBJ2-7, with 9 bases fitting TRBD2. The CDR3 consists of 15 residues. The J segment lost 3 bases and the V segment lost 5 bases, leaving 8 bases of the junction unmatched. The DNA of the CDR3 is TGTGCCAGCAGTCCCCACGGAGCGGGAGGCTACGAGCAGTACTTC. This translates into CASSPHGAGGYEQYF.

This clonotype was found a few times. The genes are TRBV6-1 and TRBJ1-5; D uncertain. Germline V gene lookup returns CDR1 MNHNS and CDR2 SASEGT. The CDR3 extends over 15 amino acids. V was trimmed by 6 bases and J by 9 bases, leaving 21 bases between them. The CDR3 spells CASRDGPPLEGPQHF. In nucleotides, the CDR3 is TGTGCCAGCAGGGACGGGCCTCCCCTGGAAGGGCCCCAGCATTTT.

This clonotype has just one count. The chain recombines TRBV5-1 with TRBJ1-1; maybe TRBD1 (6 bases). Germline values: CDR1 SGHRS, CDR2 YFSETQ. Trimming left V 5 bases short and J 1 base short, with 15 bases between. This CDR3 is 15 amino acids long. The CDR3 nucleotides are TGCGCCAGCAGGAGGGACATTGGACCGAACACTGAAGCTTTCTTT. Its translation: CASRRDIGPNTEAFF.

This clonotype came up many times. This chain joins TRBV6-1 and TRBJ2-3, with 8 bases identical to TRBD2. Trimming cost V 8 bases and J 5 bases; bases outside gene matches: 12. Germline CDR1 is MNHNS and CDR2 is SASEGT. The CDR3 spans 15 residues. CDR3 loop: CASGRPSGPEDTQYF. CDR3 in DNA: TGTGCCAGCGGGAGGCCTAGCGGGCCCGAAGATACGCAGTATTTT.

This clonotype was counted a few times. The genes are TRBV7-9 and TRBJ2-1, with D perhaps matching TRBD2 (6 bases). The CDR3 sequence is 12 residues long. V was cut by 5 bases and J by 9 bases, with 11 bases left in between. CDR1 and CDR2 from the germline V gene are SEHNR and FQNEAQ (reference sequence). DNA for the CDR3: TGTGCCAGCAGCCCTTCGGAGGGTGAGCAGTTCTTC. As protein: CASSPSEGEQFF.

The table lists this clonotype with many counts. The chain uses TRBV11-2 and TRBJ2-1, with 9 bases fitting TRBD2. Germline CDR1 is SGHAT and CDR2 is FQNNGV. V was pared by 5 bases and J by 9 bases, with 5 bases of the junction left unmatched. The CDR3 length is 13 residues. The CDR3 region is CASSPVRGGEQFF. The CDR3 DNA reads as TGTGCCAGCAGCCCCGTGCGGGGGGGTGAGCAGTTCTTC.

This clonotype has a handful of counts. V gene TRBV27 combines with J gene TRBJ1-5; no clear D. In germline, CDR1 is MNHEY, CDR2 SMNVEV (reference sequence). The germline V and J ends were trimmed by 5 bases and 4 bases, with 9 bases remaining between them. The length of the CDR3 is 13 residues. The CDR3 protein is CASSMGWNQPQHF. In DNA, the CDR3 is TGTGCCAGCAGTATGGGGTGGAATCAGCCCCAGCATTTT.

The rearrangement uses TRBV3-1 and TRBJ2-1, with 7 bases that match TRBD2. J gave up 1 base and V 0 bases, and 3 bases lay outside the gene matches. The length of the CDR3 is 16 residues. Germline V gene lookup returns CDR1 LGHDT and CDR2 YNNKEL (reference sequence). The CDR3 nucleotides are TGTGCCAGCAGCCAAGAGGGCGGGGGATCCTACAATGAGCAGTTCTTC. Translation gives CASSQEGGGSYNEQFF.

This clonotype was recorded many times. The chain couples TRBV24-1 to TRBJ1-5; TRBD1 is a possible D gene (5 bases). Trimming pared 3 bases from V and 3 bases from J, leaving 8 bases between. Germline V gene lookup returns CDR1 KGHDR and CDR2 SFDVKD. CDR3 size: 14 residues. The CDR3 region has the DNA TGTGCCACCAGTGATCCAGGGACCAATCAGCCCCAGCATTTT. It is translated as CATSDPGTNQPQHF.

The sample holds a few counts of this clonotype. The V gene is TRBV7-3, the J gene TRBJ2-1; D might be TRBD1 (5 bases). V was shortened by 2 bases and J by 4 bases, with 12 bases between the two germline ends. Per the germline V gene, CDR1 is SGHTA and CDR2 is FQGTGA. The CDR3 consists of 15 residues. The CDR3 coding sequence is TGTGCCAGCAGCTTATACACGACAGCTTACAATGAGCAGTTCTTC. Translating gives CASSLYTTAYNEQFF. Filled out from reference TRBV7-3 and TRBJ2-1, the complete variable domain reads GAGVSQTPSNKVTEKGKYVELRCDPISGHTALYWYRQSLGQGPEFLIYFQGTGAADDSGLPNDRFFAVRPEGSVSTLKIQRTERGDSAVYLCASSLYTTAYNEQFFGPGTRLTVL.

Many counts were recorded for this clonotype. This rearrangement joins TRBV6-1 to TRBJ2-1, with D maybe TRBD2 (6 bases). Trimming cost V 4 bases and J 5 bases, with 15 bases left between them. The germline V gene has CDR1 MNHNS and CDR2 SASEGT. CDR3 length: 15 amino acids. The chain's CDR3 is CASSGVGGTHNEQFF. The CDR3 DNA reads TGTGCCAGCAGTGGAGTGGGCGGGACCCACAATGAGCAGTTCTTC.

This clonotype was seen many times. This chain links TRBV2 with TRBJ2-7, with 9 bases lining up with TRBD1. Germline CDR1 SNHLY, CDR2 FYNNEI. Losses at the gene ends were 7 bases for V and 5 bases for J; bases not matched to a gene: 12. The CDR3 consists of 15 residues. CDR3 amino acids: CASTRIGTGFHEQYF. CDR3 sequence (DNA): TGTGCCAGCACCCGAATTGGGACAGGGTTCCACGAGCAGTACTTC.

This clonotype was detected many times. This chain's CDR3 is CASSGNRDSPLHF. The CDR3 DNA is TGTGCCAGCAGTGGAAACAGGGACTCACCCCTCCACTTT. The V and J genes are TRBV27 and TRBJ1-6, with D perhaps matching TRBD1 (6 bases). V shed 5 bases and J shed 10 bases, with 12 bases lying between them. Germline-derived CDR1 and CDR2 are MNHEY and SMNVEV (reference sequence). This CDR3 comprises 13 residues.

CDR3: CATSAWTGGLGQFF. CDR3 nucleotides: TGTGCCACCAGTGCCTGGACAGGGGGCTTGGGGCAGTTCTTC. The rearrangement links TRBV24-1 to TRBJ2-1, with 11 bases aligning to TRBD1. Germline CDR1 and CDR2: KGHDR and SFDVKD. This CDR3 comprises 14 residues. V lost 5 bases, J lost 12 bases, and 8 bases stayed unmatched.

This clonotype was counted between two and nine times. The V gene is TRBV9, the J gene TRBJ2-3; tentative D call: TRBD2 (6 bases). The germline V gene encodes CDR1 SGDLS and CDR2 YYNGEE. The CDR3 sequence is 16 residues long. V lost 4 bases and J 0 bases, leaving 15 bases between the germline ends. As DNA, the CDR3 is TGTGCCAGCAGCTTGTCCGGGGGAGTCAGCACAGATACGCAGTATTTT. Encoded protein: CASSLSGGVSTDTQYF.

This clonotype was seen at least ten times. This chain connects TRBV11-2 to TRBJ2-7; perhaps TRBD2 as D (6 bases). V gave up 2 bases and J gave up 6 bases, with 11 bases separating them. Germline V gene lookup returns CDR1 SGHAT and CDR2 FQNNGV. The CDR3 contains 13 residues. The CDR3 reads CASSLSSVGEQYF. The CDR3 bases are TGTGCCAGCAGCTTATCTAGCGTGGGCGAGCAGTACTTC.

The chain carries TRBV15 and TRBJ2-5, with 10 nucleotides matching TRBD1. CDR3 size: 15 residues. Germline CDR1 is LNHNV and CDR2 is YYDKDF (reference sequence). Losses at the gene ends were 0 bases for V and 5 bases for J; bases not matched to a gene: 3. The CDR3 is CATSRDGTGDETQYF. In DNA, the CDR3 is TGTGCCACCAGCAGAGATGGGACAGGGGATGAGACCCAGTACTTC.

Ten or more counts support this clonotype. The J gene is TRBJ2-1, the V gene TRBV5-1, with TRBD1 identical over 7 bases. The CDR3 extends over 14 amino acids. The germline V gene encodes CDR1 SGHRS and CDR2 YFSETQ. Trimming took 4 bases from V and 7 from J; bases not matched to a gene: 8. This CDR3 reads CASSPGYRGNEQFF. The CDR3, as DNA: TGCGCCAGCAGCCCCGGTTACAGGGGAAATGAGCAGTTCTTC. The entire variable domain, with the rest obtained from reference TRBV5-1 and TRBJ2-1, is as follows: KAGVTQTPRYLIKTRGQQVTLSCSPISGHRSVSWYQQTPGQGLQFLFEYFSETQRNKGNFPGRFSGRQFSNSRSEMNVSTLELGDSALYLCASSPGYRGNEQFFGPGTRLTVL.

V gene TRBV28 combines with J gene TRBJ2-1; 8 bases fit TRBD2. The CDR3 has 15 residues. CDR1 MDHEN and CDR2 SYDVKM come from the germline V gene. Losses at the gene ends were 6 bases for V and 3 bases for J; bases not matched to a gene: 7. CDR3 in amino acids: CASSISGGLYNEQFF. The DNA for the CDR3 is TGTGCCAGCAGCATAAGCGGGGGACTCTACAATGAGCAGTTCTTC.

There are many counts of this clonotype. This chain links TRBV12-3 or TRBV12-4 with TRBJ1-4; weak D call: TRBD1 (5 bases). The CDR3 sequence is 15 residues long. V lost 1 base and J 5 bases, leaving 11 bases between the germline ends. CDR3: CASSLVGAGNEKLFF. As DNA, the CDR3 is TGTGCCAGCAGTTTAGTCGGGGCAGGAAATGAAAAACTGTTTTTT.

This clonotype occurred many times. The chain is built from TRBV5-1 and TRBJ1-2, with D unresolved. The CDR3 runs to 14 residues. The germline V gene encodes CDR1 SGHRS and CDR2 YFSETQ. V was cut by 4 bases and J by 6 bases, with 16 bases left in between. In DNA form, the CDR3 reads TGCGCCAGCAGCGGGGATCGCGACTTGGATGGCTACACCTTC. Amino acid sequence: CASSGDRDLDGYTF.

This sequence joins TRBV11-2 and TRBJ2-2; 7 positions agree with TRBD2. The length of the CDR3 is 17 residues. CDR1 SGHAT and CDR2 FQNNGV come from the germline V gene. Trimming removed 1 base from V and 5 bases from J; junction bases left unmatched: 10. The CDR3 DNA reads TGTGCCAGCAGCTTAGTGGGGGGGAGGGCCGGAACCGGGGAGCTGTTTTTT. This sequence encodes CASSLVGGRAGTGELFF.

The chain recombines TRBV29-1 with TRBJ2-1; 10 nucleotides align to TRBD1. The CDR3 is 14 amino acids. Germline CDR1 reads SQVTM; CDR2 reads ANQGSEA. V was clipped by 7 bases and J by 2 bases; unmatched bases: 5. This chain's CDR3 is CSGSGTGAYNEQFF. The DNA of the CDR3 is TGCAGCGGATCCGGGACAGGGGCCTACAATGAGCAGTTCTTC.

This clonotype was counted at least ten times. CDR3 nucleotide sequence: TGTGCCAGCAGCTTATTTACAGGGTCGCACACTGAAGCTTTCTTT. It is translated as CASSLFTGSHTEAFF. This chain connects TRBV11-2 to TRBJ1-1; D may be TRBD1 (6 bases). The V and J ends lost 2 bases and 3 bases respectively, with 13 bases between them. The germline CDR1 and CDR2 sequences are SGHAT and FQNNGV. The CDR3 has 15 amino acids.

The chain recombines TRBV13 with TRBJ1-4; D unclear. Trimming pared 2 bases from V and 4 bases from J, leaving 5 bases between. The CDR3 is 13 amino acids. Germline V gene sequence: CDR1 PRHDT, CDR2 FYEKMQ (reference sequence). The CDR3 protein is CASSLWGNEKLFF. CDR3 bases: TGTGCCAGCAGCTTATGGGGTAATGAAAAACTGTTTTTT.

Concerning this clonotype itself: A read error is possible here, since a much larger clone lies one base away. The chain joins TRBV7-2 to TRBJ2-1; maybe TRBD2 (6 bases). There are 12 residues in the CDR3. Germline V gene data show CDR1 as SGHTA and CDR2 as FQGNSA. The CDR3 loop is CASSPGGTEQLF. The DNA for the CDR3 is TGTGCCAGCAGCCCCGGGGGTACGGAGCAGCTCTTC. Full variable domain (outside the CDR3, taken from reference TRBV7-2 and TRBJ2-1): GAGVSQSPSNKVTEKGKDVELRCDPISGHTALYWYRQSLGQGLEFLIYFQGNSAPDKSGLPSDRFSAERTGGSVSTLTIQRTQQEDSAVYLCASSPGGTEQLFGPGTRLTVL.

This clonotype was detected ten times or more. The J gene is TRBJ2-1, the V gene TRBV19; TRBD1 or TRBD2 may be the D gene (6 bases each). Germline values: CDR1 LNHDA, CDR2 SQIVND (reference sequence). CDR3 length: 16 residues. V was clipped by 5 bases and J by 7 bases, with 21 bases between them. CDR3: CASSSQTGAVGNEQFF. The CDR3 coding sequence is TGTGCCAGTAGTTCCCAGACGGGGGCTGTAGGGAATGAGCAGTTCTTC. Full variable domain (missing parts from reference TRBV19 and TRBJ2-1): DGGITQSPKYLFRKEGQNVTLSCEQNLNHDAMYWYRQDPGQGLRLIYYSQIVNDFQKGDIAEGYSVSREKKESFPLTVTSAQKNPTAFYLCASSSQTGAVGNEQFFGPGTRLTVL.